Shown below are 11 T cell receptor beta chains from a single sample sequenced in a study of blood T cells in healthy people across ages. A J-beta primer mix and a sample-barcoded 5' primer were used in a second PCR of roughly 7 to 12 cycles. TCRdb redid the calling of the 5' RACE reads with MiXCR, one entry per CDR3 protein. The table records roughly 800,000 distinct CDR3 sequences, roughly 25% of them present only once. These data also formed part of another study, on T cells of mothers and their children.

The sequencing sample was made of blood. These receptors came from a boy aged 5-17 years in good health.

This rearrangement joins TRBV28 to TRBJ2-7; a possible D gene is TRBD2 (7 bases). Trimming removed 6 bases at V and 4 bases at J, with 19 bases between. Germline CDR1 is MDHEN and CDR2 is SYDVKM. There are 15 residues in the CDR3. The CDR3 coding sequence is TGTGCCAGCAGCCCCAGTTGGGGGGGGCAATACGAGCAGTACTTC. It codes for CASSPSWGGQYEQYF. Variable domain in full (rest from reference TRBV28 and TRBJ2-7): DVKVTQSSRYLVKRTGEKVFLECVQDMDHENMFWYRQDPGLGLRLIYFSYDVKMKEKGDIPEGYSVSREKKERFSLILESASTNQTSMYLCASSPSWGGQYEQYFGPGTRLTVT.

V is TRBV27 and J is TRBJ2-3, with TRBD2 matching 14 bases. Looked up from germline, CDR1 is MNHEY and CDR2 is SMNVEV (reference sequence). Trimming took 6 bases from V and 5 from J; bases not matched to a gene: 4. This CDR3 has 15 residues. CDR3 residues: CASSGLAGGGDTQYF. The CDR3 DNA reads as TGTGCCAGCAGCGGACTAGCGGGGGGCGGAGATACGCAGTATTTT.

The V and J genes are TRBV12-3 or TRBV12-4 and TRBJ2-1; TRBD2 might be the D (6 bases). The CDR3 sequence is 15 residues long. Deletions cut 3 bases from V and 5 bases from J, with 14 bases between. The CDR3 DNA sequence: TGTGCCAGCAGTTTGGCGGGGCAGTTAGACAATGAGCAGTTCTTC. This sequence encodes CASSLAGQLDNEQFF.

The table lists this clonotype with a few counts. The chain couples TRBV18 to TRBJ2-4; D not certain. Germline V gene data show CDR1 as KGHSH and CDR2 as LQKENI. V was trimmed by 3 bases and J by 0 bases, leaving 6 bases between them. This CDR3 is built from 14 residues. CDR3 in DNA: TGTGCCAGCTCACCTTCAGTAGCCAAAAACATTCAGTACTTC. It is translated as CASSPSVAKNIQYF. The full variable domain, completed using reference TRBV18 and TRBJ2-4, is NAGVMQNPRHLVRRRGQEARLRCSPMKGHSHVYWYRQLPEEGLKFMVYLQKENIIDESGMPKERFSAEFPKEGPSILRIQQVVRGDSAAYFCASSPSVAKNIQYFGAGTRLSVL.

V gene TRBV25-1 combines with J gene TRBJ2-4; D perhaps matches TRBD2 (6 bases). The V end lost 3 bases, the J end lost 8 bases, and 11 bases lay between the germline ends. The germline V gene encodes CDR1 MGHDK and CDR2 SYGVNS. The length of the CDR3 is 13 residues. The CDR3 protein is CASSESGGDIQYF. The CDR3 coding sequence is TGTGCCAGCAGTGAGTCGGGCGGGGACATTCAGTACTTC.

This clonotype was counted at least ten times. J is TRBJ1-6 and V is TRBV4-3, with 7 bases identical to TRBD1. This CDR3 has 17 residues. Germline trimming cut 0 bases from V and 9 bases from J; bases unmatched to any gene: 11. CDR1 and CDR2 from the germline V gene are LGHNA and YSLEER. The CDR3 nucleotides are TGCGCCAGCAGCCAAGATTATGAAGGGGGCGCGAGTTCACCCCTCCACTTT. This codes for CASSQDYEGGASSPLHF.

This clonotype was detected only a few times. The chain employs TRBV3-1 and TRBJ2-7, with 14 bases that match TRBD2. The germline V gene encodes CDR1 LGHDT and CDR2 YNNKEL (reference sequence). This CDR3 has 17 amino acids. The trim removed 1 base at V and 2 bases at J, leaving 4 bases unmatched. CDR3 nucleotide sequence: TGTGCCAGCAGCCAAGGAGGACTAGCGGGGGGCGCCTACGAGCAGTACTTC. Translated, it gives CASSQGGLAGGAYEQYF.

The chain carries TRBV20-1 and TRBJ1-2, with D possibly being TRBD1 (6 bases). V lost 6 bases to trimming and J lost 0 bases, with 11 bases between them. Germline assignment: CDR1 DFQATT and CDR2 SNEGSKA (reference sequence). The CDR3 covers 13 residues. CDR3 region: CSARQDANYGYTF. The CDR3, as DNA: TGCAGTGCGCGACAGGATGCTAACTATGGCTACACCTTC.

This chain links TRBV19 with TRBJ2-5, with 10 bases aligning to TRBD1. Germline V gene data show CDR1 as LNHDA and CDR2 as SQIVND (reference sequence). The CDR3 has 15 amino acids. Losses at the gene ends were 5 bases for V and 2 bases for J; bases not matched to a gene: 5. The CDR3: CASSERDRGQETQYF. CDR3 nucleotide sequence: TGTGCCAGTAGTGAACGGGACAGGGGACAAGAGACCCAGTACTTC.

This clonotype was seen a handful of times. The gene calls are TRBV21-1 and TRBJ2-1. TRBV21-1 is flagged as a pseudogene. This CDR3 contains 19 residues. The CDR3 region is CASSLHSWGSISSYNEQFF. The CDR3 nucleotides read TGTGCCAGCAGCCTCCACTCCTGGGGTAGCATCAGCTCCTACAATGAGCAGTTCTTC.

The rearrangement uses TRBV5-5 and TRBJ1-5; 8 nucleotides match TRBD1. Germline assignment: CDR1 SGHKS and CDR2 YYEKEE (reference sequence). The CDR3 contains 15 residues. V trimming: 4 bases; J trimming: 6 bases; junction bases outside the gene matches: 9. The DNA of the CDR3 is TGTGCCAGCAGCCCCGGACAGGGACCAACTCAGCCCCAGCATTTT. Protein: CASSPGQGPTQPQHF.